A selection of T cell receptor beta chains follows, all from one sample in a study of sequential checkpoint blockade in melanoma. The data were produced by immunoSEQ multiplex PCR, yet TCRdb's version contains in-frame clones alone and is incomplete. This sample has under 20,000 clones, with roughly 72% found just once. The specimen was CD8+ T cells sorted from blood (inferred from file names), collected from a patient given nivolumab and ipilimumab in sequence. The receptors were sampled from a human donor with melanoma. CDR3s include the opening cysteine and the closing phenylalanine or tryptophan. A D gene is named only where the DNA matches it firmly. Clone size appears in some rows only: once, few, many, or a class for an expanded clone.

cdr3_length j_call v_call d_call clone_size cdr3_aa cdr3_nt
15 TRBJ2-1 TRBV28 TRBD1 few CASSGGDRGYNEQFF TGTGCCAGCAGTGGAGGGGACAGGGGATACAATGAGCAGTTCTTC
15 TRBJ2-1 TRBV9 . . CASSPGWTEGNEQFF TGTGCCAGCTCCCCGGGGTGGACCGAGGGTAATGAGCAGTTCTTC
20 TRBJ2-3 TRBV2 TRBD1 . CASTQSWLSGTGGERDTQYF TGTGCCAGCACCCAGAGCTGGCTCTCCGGGACAGGGGGCGAGAGGGATACGCAGTATTTT
21 TRBJ2-3 TRBV18 TRBD2 . CASSPPYSGTSGGKSTDTQYF TGTGCCAGCTCACCACCCTATAGCGGGACTAGCGGGGGGAAGAGCACAGATACGCAGTATTTT
17 TRBJ2-1 TRBV7-2 TRBD2 . CASSLVRGRALYNEQFF TGTGCCAGCAGCTTAGTTCGCGGGAGGGCCTTGTACAATGAGCAGTTCTTC
16 TRBJ2-4 TRBV19 TRBD1 . CASSDRGLLAKNIQYF TGTGCCAGTAGTGACAGGGGACTTCTAGCCAAAAACATTCAGTACTTC
14 TRBJ2-7 TRBV7-9 TRBD1 . CASSSGQGHDEQYF TGTGCCAGCAGCTCCGGACAGGGTCATGACGAGCAGTACTTC
14 TRBJ2-7 TRBV11-2 . few CASSLVSWGRKQYF TGTGCCAGCAGCTTAGTCTCCTGGGGGAGGAAGCAGTACTTC
16 TRBJ1-3 TRBV7-9 . few CASSPREGVRGNTIYF TGTGCCAGCAGCCCCCGGGAGGGAGTCCGAGGAAACACCATATATTTT
15 TRBJ2-1 TRBV4-1 TRBD1 . CASSLRDSAYNEQFF TGCGCCAGCAGCCTCCGGGACAGCGCATACAATGAGCAGTTCTTC
13 TRBJ2-1 TRBV12-5 . . CASGSLSLDEQFF TGTGCTAGTGGTTCCCTTTCTCTCGATGAGCAGTTCTTC
15 TRBJ2-7 TRBV27 TRBD1 . CASSLGQGRLYEQYF TGTGCCAGCAGTTTGGGACAGGGGAGACTCTACGAGCAGTACTTC
17 TRBJ1-2 TRBV6-1 . . CASSEAGDGRANYGYTF TGTGCCAGCAGTGAAGCAGGGGACGGGAGAGCTAACTATGGCTACACCTTC
13 TRBJ2-7 TRBV27 TRBD1 few CASITGEFGEQYF TGTGCCAGCATAACAGGGGAATTCGGCGAGCAGTACTTC
18 TRBJ2-7 TRBV7-2 TRBD2 once CASSPRLAEDRRSHEQYF TGTGCCAGCAGCCCACGACTAGCGGAGGATCGCCGTAGCCACGAGCAGTACTTC
12 TRBJ2-5 TRBV6-5 TRBD2 few CASSPPGGRVDF TGTGCCAGCAGTCCCCCGGGGGGGCGGGTGGACTTC
15 TRBJ2-7 TRBV7-8 TRBD2 . CASSLMLAESGEQYF TGTGCCAGCAGCTTAATGCTAGCGGAGTCAGGGGAGCAGTACTTC
18 TRBJ2-4 TRBV12-5 TRBD2 . CASGLVGEGIASKNIQYF TGTGCTAGTGGTTTGGTTGGGGAGGGGATTGCGTCCAAAAACATTCAGTACTTC
13 TRBJ1-5 TRBV19 . few CASTPSGVRPQHF TGTGCCAGCACCCCGTCAGGGGTCCGGCCCCAGCATTTT
13 TRBJ2-7 TRBV4-1 TRBD1 . CASSQTGENEQYF TGCGCCAGCAGCCAAACAGGGGAGAACGAGCAGTACTTC
17 TRBJ2-7 TRBV25-1 TRBD2 . CASSEWGFEGRGYEQYF TGTGCCAGCAGTGAATGGGGCTTTGAGGGGAGGGGATACGAGCAGTACTTC
17 TRBJ1-6 TRBV7-8 TRBD1 few CASSFHDRQGAGSPLHF TGTGCCAGCAGCTTCCACGATAGACAGGGGGCAGGTTCACCCCTCCACTTT
16 TRBJ2-1 TRBV10-2 TRBD2 . CASSEKAGGFHNEQFF TGCGCCAGCAGTGAGAAAGCGGGAGGGTTCCACAATGAGCAGTTCTTC
16 TRBJ2-3 TRBV27 . . CASSLARTPNTDTQYF TGTGCCAGCAGTTTAGCTCGGACACCTAACACAGATACGCAGTATTTT